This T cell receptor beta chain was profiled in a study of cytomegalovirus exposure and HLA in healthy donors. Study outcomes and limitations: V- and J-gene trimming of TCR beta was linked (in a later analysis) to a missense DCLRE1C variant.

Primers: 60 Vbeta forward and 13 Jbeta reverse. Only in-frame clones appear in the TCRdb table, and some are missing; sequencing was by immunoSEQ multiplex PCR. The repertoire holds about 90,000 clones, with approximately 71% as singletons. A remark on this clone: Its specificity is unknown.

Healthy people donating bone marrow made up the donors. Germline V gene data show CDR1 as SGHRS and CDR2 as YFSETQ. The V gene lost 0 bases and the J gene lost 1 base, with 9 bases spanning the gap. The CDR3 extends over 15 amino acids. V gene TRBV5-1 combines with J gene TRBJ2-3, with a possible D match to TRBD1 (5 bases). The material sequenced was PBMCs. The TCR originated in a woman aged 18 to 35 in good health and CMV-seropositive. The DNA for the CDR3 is TGCGCCAGCAGCTTGGCCAGGGCGGGCACAGATACGCAGTATTTT. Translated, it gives CASSLARAGTDTQYF.